The T cell receptor beta chain under discussion was sequenced for a study of shared clonotypes between healthy human individuals. As to this clone: This CDR3 is also generated by other DNA sequences in the sample.

Germline loops: CDR1 SGHTA, CDR2 FQGNSA. Trimming left V 1 base short and J 3 bases short, with 9 bases between. The CDR3 is made up of 14 amino acids. Using immunoSEQ multiplex PCR, the repertoire was profiled, and TCRdb retains in-frame clones only, with some absent. The data show about 2.5 million clones, roughly 90% seen once. The sample comprised naive CD4+ T cells from PBMCs. The subset was: CD45RA+ positively selected. This TCR derives from a man aged 18 to 29 in good health. Some clones in this sample may be carry-over from other donors' samples. The rearrangement links TRBV7-2 to TRBJ1-1, with unresolved D. The CDR3 spells CASSLEVRDTEAFF. The DNA for the CDR3 is TGTGCCAGCAGCTTAGAGGTGAGGGACACTGAAGCTTTCTTT.